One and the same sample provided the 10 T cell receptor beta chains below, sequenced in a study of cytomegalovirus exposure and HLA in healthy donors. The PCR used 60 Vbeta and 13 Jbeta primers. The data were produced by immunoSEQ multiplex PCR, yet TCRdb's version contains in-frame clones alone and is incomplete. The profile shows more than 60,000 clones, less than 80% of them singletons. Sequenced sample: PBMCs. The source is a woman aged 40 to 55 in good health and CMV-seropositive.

The CDR3 is CASSQGGTFPNSPLHF. The CDR3 DNA is TGCGCCAGCAGCCAAGGCGGGACGTTCCCAAATTCACCCCTCCACTTT. The rearrangement uses TRBV4-3 and TRBJ1-6; D is possibly TRBD1 (5 bases). The CDR3 covers 16 residues. From germline, CDR1 is LGHNA and CDR2 YSLEER. The V gene lost 1 base and the J gene lost 7 bases, with 14 bases spanning the gap.

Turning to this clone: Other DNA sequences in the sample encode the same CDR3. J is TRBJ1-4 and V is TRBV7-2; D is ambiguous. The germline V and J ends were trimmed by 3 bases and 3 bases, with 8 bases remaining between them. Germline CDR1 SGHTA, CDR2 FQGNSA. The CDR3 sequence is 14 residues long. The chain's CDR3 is CASSLGRANEKLFF. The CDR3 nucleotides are TGTGCCAGCAGCTTGGGCCGAGCTAATGAAAAACTGTTTTTT.

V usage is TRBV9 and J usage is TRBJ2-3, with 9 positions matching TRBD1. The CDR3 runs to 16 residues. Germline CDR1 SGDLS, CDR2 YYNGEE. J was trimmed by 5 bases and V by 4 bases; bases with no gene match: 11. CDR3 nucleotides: TGTGCCAGCAGCCTAAACAGGGGGCTGCTAATAGATACGCAGTATTTT. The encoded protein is CASSLNRGLLIDTQYF.

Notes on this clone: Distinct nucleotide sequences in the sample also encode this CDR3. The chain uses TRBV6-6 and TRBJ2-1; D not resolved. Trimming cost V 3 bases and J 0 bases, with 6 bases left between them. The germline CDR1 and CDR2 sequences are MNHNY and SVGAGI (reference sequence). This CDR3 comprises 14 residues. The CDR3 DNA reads TGTGCCAGCAGTTATCCCAGCTCCTACAATGAGCAGTTCTTC. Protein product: CASSYPSSYNEQFF.

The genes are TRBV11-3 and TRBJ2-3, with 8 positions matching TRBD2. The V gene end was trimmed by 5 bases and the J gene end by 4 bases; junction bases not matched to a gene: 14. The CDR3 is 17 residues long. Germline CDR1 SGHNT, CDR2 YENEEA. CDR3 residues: CASSPWPAGGAPDTQYF. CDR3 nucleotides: TGTGCCAGCAGCCCTTGGCCAGCCGGGGGGGCCCCAGATACGCAGTATTTT. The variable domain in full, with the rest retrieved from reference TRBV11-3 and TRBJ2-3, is EAGVVQSPRYKIIEKKQPVAFWCNPISGHNTLYWYLQNLGQGPELLIRYENEEAVDDSQLPKDRFSAERLKGVDSTLKIQPAELGDSAVYLCASSPWPAGGAPDTQYFGPGTRLTVL.

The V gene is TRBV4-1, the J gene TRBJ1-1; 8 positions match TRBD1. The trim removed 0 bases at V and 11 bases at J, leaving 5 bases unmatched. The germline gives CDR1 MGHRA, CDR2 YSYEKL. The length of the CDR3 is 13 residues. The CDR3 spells CASSQDSTGEAFF. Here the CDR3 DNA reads TGCGCCAGCAGCCAAGACTCGACAGGGGAGGCTTTCTTT.

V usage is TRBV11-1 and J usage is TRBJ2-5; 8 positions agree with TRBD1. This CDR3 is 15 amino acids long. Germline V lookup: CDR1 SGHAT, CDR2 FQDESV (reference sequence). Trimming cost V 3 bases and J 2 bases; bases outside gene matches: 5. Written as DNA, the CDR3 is TGTGCCAGCAGCTTCGAACAGGGGGAGCAAGAGACCCAGTACTTC. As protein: CASSFEQGEQETQYF.

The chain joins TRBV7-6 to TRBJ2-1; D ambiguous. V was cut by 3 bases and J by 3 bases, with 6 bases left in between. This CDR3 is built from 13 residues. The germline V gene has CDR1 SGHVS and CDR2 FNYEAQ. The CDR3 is CASSFNGYNEQFF. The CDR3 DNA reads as TGTGCCAGCAGCTTTAACGGCTACAATGAGCAGTTCTTC.

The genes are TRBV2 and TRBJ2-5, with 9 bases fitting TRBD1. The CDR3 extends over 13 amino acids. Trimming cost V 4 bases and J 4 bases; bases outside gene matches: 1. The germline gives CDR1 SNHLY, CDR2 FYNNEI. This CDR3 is CASSGQGGETQYF. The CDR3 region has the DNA TGTGCCAGCAGTGGACAGGGGGGAGAGACCCAGTACTTC.

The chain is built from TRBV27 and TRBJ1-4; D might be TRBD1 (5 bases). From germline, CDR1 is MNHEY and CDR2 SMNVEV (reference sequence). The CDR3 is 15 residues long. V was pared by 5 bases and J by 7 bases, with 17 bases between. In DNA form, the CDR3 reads TGTGCCAGCAGTCCTAAGGGGTTCGGCGGTGAAAAACTGTTTTTT. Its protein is CASSPKGFGGEKLFF.